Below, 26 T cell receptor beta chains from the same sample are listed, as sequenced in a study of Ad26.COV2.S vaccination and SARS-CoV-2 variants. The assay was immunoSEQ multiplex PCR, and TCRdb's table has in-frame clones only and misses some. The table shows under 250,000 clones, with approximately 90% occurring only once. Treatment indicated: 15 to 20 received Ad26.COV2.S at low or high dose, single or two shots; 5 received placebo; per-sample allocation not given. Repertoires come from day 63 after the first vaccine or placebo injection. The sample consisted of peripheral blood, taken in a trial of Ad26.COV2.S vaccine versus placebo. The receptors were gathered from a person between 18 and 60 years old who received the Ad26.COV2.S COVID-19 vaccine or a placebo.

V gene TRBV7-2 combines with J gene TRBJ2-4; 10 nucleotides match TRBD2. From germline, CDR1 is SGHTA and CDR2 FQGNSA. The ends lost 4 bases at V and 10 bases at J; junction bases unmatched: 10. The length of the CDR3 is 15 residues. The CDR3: CASSSGLAGGRIQYF. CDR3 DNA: TGTGCCAGCAGCTCGGGATTAGCGGGGGGTCGTATTCAGTACTTC.

CDR3 residues: CASSRGGFSGYNEQFF. CDR3 bases: TGTGCCAGCAGCCGGGGGGGCTTCTCGGGTTACAATGAGCAGTTCTTC. This rearrangement joins TRBV6-4 to TRBJ2-1; TRBD2 matches 8 bases. Germline V gene data show CDR1 as MRHNA and CDR2 as SNTAGT. V lost 6 bases, J lost 4 bases, and 11 bases stayed unmatched. This CDR3 spans 16 amino acids.

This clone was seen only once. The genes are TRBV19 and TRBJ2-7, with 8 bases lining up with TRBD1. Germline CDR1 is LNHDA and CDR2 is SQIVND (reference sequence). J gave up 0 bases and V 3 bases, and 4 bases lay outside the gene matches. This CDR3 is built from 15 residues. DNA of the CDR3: TGTGCCAGTAGTATGGGACAGGCGAACTCCTACGAGCAGTACGTC. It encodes CASSMGQANSYEQYV.

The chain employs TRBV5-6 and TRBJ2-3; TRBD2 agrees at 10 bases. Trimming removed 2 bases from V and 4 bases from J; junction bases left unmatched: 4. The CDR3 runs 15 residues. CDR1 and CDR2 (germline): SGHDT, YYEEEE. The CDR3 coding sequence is TGTGCCAGCAGCTTAGGTAGCGGGAGGTCAGATACGCAGTATTTT. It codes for CASSLGSGRSDTQYF.

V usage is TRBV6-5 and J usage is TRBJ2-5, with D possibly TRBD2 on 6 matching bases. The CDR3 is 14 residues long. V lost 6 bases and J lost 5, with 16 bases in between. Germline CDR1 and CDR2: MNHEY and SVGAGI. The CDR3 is CASSRSGVRETQYF. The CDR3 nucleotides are TGTGCCAGCAGCCGTTCGGGGGTTAGGGAGACCCAGTACTTC.

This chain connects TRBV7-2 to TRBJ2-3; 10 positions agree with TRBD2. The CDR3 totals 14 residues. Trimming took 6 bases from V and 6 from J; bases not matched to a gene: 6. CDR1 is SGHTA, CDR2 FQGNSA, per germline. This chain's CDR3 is CASRLSGGVDTQYF. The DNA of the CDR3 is TGTGCCAGCAGACTAAGCGGGGGGGTGGATACGCAGTATTTT.

CDR3 residues: CASSQDRRSGGRETQYF. Here the CDR3 DNA reads TGTGCCAGCAGCCAAGATCGTCGTAGCGGGGGAAGGGAGACCCAGTACTTC. The chain uses TRBV4-2 and TRBJ2-5; 9 bases are a match to TRBD2. The trim removed 0 bases at V and 5 bases at J, leaving 10 bases unmatched. This CDR3 has 17 residues. The germline CDR1 and CDR2 sequences are LGHNA and YNFKEQ.

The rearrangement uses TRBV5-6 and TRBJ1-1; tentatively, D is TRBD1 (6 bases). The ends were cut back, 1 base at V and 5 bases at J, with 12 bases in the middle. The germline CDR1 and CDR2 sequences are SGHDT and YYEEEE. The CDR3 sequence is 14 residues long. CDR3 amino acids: CASSLRGGGTEAFF. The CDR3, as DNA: TGTGCCAGCAGCTTGAGAGGGGGAGGTACTGAAGCTTTCTTT.

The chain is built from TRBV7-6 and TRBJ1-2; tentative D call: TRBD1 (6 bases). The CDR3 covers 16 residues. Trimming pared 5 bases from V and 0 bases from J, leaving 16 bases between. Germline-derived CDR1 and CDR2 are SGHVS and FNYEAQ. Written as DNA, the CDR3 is TGTGCCAGCAGCAAGAGGGGGGGGCCTGCTAACTATGGCTACACCTTC. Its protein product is CASSKRGGPANYGYTF.

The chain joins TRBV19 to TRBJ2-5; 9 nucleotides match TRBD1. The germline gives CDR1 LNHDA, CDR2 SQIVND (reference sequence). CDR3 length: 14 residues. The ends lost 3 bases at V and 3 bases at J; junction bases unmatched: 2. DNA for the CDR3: TGTGCCAGTAGTATGTGGACAGGGGAAGAGACCCAGTACTTC. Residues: CASSMWTGEETQYF.

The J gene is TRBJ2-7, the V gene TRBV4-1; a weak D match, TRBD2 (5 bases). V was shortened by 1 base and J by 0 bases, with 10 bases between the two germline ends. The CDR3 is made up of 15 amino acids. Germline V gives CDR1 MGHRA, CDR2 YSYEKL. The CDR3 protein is CASSQVASSSYEQYF. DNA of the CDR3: TGCGCCAGCAGCCAAGTGGCTAGCAGCTCCTACGAGCAGTACTTC.

The CDR3 nucleotides read TGTGCCAGCAGTCTCGGCGGGGGGCCGGGCAATCAGCCCCAGCATTTT. The encoded protein is CASSLGGGPGNQPQHF. The chain carries TRBV6-2 or TRBV6-3 and TRBJ1-5; tentatively, D is TRBD1 (6 bases). With 5 bases removed from V and 2 bases from J, the gap between germline ends came to 16 bases. Germline CDR1 reads MNHEY; CDR2 reads SVGEGT. The CDR3 contains 16 residues.

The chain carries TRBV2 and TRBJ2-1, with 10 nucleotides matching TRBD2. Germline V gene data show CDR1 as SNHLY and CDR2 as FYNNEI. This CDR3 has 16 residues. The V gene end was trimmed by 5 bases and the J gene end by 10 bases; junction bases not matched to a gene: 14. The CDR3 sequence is CASSTILGLASDEQFF. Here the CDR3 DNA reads TGTGCCAGCAGTACTATATTGGGACTAGCGTCCGACGAGCAGTTCTTC. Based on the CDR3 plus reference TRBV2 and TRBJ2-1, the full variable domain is EPEVTQTPSHQVTQMGQEVILRCVPISNHLYFYWYRQILGQKVEFLVSFYNNEISEKSEIFDDQFSVERPDGSNFTLKIRSTKLEDSAMYFCASSTILGLASDEQFFGPGTRLTVL.

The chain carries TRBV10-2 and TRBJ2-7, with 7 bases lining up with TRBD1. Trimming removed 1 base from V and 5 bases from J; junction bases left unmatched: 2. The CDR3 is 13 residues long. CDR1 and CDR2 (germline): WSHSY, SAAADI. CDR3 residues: CASSEYRGNEQYF. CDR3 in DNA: TGCGCCAGCAGTGAGTACAGGGGCAACGAGCAGTACTTC.

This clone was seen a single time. As DNA, the CDR3 is TGTGCCAGCAGCTCGGGGGACGCAATTAGCTCCTACGAGCAGTACTTC. Translated: CASSSGDAISSYEQYF. The V call is TRBV5-6, the J call TRBJ2-7; TRBD2 might be the D (6 bases). Germline CDR1 is SGHDT and CDR2 is YYEEEE. The CDR3 contains 16 residues. V lost 3 bases to trimming and J lost 0 bases, with 16 bases between them.

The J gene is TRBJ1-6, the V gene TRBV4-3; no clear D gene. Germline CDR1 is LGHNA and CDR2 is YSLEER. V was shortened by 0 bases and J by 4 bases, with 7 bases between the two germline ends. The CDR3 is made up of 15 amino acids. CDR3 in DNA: TGCGCCAGCAGCCAAGATGGGCGGTATAATTCACCCCTCCACTTT. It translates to CASSQDGRYNSPLHF.

The CDR3 DNA sequence: TGCGCCAGCAGCCCAGATGCCGGGGACTCCTACGAGCAGTACTTC. This sequence encodes CASSPDAGDSYEQYF. The rearrangement links TRBV4-3 to TRBJ2-7, with a possible D match to TRBD2 (5 bases). Trimming shortened V by 4 bases and J by 0 bases, and 13 bases separated the two germline ends. The germline V gene has CDR1 LGHNA and CDR2 YSLEER. CDR3 length: 15 residues.

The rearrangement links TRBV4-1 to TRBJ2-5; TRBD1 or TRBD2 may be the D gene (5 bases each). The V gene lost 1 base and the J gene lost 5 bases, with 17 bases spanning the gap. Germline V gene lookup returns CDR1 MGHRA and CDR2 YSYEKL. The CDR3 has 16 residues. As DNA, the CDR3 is TGCGCCAGCAGCCAAGTTTTGCCAGGGACGTTGGAGACCCAGTACTTC. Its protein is CASSQVLPGTLETQYF.

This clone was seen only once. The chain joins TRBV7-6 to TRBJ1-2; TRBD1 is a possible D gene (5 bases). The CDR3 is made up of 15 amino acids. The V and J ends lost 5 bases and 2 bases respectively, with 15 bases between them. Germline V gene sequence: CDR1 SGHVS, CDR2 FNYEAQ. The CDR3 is CASSNRPGRNYGYTF. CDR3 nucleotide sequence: TGTGCCAGCAGCAACAGGCCCGGACGGAACTATGGCTACACCTTC. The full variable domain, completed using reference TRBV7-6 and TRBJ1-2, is GAGVSQSPRYKVTKRGQDVALRCDPISGHVSLYWYRQALGQGPEFLTYFNYEAQQDKSGLPNDRFSAERPEGSISTLTIQRTEQRDSAMYRCASSNRPGRNYGYTFGSGTRLTVV.

The CDR3 sequence: CASSFRGSEAFF. CDR3 in DNA: TGCGCCAGCAGCTTCCGAGGATCTGAAGCTTTCTTT. This chain links TRBV5-1 with TRBJ1-1; no reliable D call. CDR1 is SGHRS, CDR2 YFSETQ, per germline. The CDR3 extends over 12 amino acids. The ends were cut back, 2 bases at V and 6 bases at J, with 8 bases in the middle.

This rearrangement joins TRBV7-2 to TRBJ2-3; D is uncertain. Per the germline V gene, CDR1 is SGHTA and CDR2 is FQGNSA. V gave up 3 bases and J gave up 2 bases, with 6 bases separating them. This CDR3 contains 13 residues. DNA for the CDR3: TGTGCCAGCAGCTTTTCCTACACAGATACGCAGTATTTT. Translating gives CASSFSYTDTQYF. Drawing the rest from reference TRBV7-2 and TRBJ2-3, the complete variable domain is GAGVSQSPSNKVTEKGKDVELRCDPISGHTALYWYRQSLGQGLEFLIYFQGNSAPDKSGLPSDRFSAERTGGSVSTLTIQRTQQEDSAVYLCASSFSYTDTQYFGPGTRLTVL.

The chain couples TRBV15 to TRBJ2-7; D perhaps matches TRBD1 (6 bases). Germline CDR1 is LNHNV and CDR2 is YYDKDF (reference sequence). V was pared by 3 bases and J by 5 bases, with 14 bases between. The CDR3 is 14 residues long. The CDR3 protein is CATSRKQGDHEQYV. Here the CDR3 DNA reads TGTGCCACCAGCAGGAAACAGGGTGACCACGAGCAGTACGTC.

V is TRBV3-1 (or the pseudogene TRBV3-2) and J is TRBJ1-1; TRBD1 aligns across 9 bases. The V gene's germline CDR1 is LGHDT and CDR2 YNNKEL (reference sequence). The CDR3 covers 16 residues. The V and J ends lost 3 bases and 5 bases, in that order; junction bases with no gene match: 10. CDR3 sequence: CASSHPEQGARTEAFF. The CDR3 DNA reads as TGTGCCAGCAGCCACCCCGAACAGGGGGCTAGAACTGAAGCTTTCTTT.

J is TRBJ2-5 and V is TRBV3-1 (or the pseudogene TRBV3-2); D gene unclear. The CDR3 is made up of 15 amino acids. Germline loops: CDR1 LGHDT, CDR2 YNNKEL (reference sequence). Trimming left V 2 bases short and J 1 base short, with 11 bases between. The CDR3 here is CASSQSSTGQETQYF. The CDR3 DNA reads TGTGCCAGCAGCCAAAGTTCGACTGGCCAAGAGACCCAGTACTTC.

CDR3 region: CASRDRGLNEQFF. CDR3 nucleotide sequence: TGTGCCAGCAGGGACAGGGGGCTCAATGAGCAGTTCTTC. The chain employs TRBV7-9 and TRBJ2-1, with 11 bases that match TRBD1. The CDR3 length is 13 residues. After removal of 6 bases from V and 6 bases from J, the junction contained 1 base not matched to a gene. Germline V gene sequence: CDR1 SEHNR, CDR2 FQNEAQ (reference sequence).

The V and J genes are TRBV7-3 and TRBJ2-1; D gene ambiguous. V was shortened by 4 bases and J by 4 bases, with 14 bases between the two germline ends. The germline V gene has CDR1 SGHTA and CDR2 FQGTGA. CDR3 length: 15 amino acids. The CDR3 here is CASSSRASLYNEQFF. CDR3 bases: TGTGCCAGCAGCTCTAGGGCCAGCCTATACAATGAGCAGTTCTTC.